Sequencing of this T cell receptor (beta chain) was carried out in a study of neurological immune-mediated disorders. This clonotype was observed at least ten times. TCRdb redid the calling of the 5' RACE reads with MiXCR, one entry per CDR3 protein. Of about 62,000 distinct CDR3 sequences listed, over 3.5% are singletons. CDR1 and CDR2 from the germline V gene are SEHNR and FQNEAQ (reference sequence). Deletions cut 5 bases from V and 12 bases from J, with 14 bases between. The CDR3 has 12 residues. The sequence derives from a woman aged 50 to 65 with multiple sclerosis. The chain recombines TRBV7-9 with TRBJ2-1, with D perhaps assigned TRBD1 or TRBD2 (5 bases each). Sequencing used PBMCs. CDR3: CASSHWDGMQFF. Written as DNA, the CDR3 is TGTGCCAGCAGCCATTGGGACGGGATGCAGTTCTTC.